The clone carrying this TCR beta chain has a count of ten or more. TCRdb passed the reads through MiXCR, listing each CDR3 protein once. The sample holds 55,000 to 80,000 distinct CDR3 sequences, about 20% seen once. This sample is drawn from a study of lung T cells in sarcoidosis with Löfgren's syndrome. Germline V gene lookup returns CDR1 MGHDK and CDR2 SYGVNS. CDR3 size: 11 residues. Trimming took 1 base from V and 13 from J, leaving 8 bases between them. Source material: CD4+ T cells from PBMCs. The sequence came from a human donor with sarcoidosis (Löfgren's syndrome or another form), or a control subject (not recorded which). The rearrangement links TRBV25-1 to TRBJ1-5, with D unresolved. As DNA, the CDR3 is TGTGCCAGCAGTGAATTTGGTCTTCAGCATTTT. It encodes CASSEFGLQHF. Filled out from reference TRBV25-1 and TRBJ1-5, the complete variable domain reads EADIYQTPRYLVIGTGKKITLECSQTMGHDKMYWYQQDPGMELHLIHYSYGVNSTEKGDLSSESTVSRIRTEHFPLTLESARPSHTSQYLCASSEFGLQHFGDGTRLSIL.